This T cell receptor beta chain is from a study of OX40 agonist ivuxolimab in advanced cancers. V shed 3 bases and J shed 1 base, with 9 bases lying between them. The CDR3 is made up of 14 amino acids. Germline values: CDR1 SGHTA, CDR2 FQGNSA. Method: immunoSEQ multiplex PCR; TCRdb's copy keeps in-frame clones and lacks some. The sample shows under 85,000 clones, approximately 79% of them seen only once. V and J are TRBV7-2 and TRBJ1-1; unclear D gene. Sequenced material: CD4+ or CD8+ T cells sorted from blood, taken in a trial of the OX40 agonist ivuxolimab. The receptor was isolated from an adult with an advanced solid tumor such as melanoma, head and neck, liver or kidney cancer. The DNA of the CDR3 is TGTGCCAGCAGCTTCGATCCCAGGAACACTGAAGCTTTCTTT. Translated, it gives CASSFDPRNTEAFF. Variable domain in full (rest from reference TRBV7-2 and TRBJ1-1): GAGVSQSPSNKVTEKGKDVELRCDPISGHTALYWYRQSLGQGLEFLIYFQGNSAPDKSGLPSDRFSAERTGGSVSTLTIQRTQQEDSAVYLCASSFDPRNTEAFFGQGTRLTVV.